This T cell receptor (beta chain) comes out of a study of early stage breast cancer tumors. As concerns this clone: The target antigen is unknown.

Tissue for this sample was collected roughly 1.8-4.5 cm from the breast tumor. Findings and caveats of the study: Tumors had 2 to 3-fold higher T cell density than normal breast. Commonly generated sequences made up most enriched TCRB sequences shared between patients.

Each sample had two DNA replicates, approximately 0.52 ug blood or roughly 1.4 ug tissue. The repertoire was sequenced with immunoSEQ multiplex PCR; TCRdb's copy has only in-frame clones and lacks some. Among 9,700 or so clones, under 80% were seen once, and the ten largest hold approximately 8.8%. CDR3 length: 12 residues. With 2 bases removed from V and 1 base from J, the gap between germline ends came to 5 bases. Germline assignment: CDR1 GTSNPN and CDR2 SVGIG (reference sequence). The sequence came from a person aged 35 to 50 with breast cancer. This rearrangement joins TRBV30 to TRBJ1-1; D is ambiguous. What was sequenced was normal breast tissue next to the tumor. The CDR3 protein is CAWSRSNTEAFF. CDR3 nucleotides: TGTGCCTGGAGTCGGTCGAACACTGAAGCTTTCTTT.